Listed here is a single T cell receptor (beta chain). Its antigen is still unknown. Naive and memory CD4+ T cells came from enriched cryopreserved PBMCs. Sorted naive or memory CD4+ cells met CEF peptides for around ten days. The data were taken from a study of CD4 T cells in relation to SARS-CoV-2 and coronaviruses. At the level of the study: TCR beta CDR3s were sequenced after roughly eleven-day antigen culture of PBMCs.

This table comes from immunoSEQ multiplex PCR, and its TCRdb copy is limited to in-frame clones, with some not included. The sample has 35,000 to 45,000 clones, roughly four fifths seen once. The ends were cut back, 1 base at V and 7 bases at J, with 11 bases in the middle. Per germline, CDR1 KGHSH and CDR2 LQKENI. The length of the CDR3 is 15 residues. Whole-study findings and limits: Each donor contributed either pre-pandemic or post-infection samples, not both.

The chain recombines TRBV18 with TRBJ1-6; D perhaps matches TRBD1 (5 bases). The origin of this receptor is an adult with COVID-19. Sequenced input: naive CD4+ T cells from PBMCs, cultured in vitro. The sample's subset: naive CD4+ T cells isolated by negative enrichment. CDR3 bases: TGTGCCAGCTCACCACGCGACAGAGGCAATTCACCCCTCCACTTT. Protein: CASSPRDRGNSPLHF.